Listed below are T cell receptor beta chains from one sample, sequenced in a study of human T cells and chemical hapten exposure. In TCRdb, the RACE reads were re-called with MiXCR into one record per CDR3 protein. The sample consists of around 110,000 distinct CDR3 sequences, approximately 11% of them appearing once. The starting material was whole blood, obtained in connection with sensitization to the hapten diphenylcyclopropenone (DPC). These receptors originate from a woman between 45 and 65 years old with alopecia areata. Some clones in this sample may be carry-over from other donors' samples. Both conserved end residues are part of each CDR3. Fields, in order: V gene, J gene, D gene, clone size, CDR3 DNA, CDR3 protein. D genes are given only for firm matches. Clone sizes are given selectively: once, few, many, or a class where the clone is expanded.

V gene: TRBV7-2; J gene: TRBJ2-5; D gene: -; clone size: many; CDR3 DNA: TGTGCCAGCAGCCCGTCCCCAGGGTCGGGGGAGACCCAGTACTTC; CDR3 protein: CASSPSPGSGETQYF
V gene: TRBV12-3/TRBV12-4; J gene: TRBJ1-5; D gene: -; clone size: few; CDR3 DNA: TGTGCCAGCAGCCCGGATGCCCCACGGTATCAGCCCCAGCATTTT; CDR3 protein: CASSPDAPRYQPQHF
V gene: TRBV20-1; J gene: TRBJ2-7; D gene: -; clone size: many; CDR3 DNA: TGCAGTGCTAGAGTGGCGGGACCGTCCTGGGAGCAGTACTTC; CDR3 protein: CSARVAGPSWEQYF
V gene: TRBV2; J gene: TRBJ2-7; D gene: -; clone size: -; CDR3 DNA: TGTGCCAGCAGCTCCGGGACATGGGAGCAGTACTTC; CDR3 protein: CASSSGTWEQYF
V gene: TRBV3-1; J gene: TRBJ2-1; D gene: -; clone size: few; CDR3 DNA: TGTGCCAGCAGCCAAGATATCCCCCACAATGAGCAGTTCTTC; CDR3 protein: CASSQDIPHNEQFF
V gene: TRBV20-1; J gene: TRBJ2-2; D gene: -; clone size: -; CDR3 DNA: TGCAGTGCTAGAGTCGACACCGGGGAGCTGTTTTTT; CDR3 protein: CSARVDTGELFF
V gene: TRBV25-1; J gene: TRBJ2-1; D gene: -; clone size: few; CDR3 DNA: TGTGCCAGCAGTGAGGCCGGGGGCCATGAGCAGTTCTTC; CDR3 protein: CASSEAGGHEQFF
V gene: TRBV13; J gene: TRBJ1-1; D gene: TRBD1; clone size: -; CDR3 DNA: TGTGCCAGCAGCCTGTACAGGGGTATGAACACTGAAGCTTTCTTT; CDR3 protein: CASSLYRGMNTEAFF
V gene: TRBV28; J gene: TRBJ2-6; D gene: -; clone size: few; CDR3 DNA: TGTGCCAGCCTTCCGCCCCAGGGCTCTGGGGCCAACGTCCTGACTTTC; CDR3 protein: CASLPPQGSGANVLTF
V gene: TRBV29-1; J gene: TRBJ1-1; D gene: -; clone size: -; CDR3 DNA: TGCAGCGTCGAACGGGTAGACACTGAAGCTTTCTTT; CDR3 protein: CSVERVDTEAFF
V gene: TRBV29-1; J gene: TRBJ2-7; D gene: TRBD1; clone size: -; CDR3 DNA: TGCAGCGTCGCGGGACAGGTTAGCGAGCAGTACTTC; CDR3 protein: CSVAGQVSEQYF
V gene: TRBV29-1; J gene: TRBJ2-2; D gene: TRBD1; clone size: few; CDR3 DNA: TGCAGCGTTCTAGGACAGGAATCGGCCGGGGAGCTGTTTTTT; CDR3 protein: CSVLGQESAGELFF
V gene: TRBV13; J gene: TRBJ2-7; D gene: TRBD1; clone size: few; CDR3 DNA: TGTGCCAGCAGCCCGGGACAGGAGGCCTACGAGCAGTACTTC; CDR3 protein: CASSPGQEAYEQYF
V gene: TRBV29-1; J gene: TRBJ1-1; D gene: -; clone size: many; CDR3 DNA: TGCAGCGTTGAACAGGAGATGAACACTGAAGCTTTCTTT; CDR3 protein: CSVEQEMNTEAFF
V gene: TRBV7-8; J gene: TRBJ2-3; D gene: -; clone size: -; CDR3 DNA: TGTGCCAGCAGCTTAGGTAGCGGCGGGAATACGCAGTATTTT; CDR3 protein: CASSLGSGGNTQYF
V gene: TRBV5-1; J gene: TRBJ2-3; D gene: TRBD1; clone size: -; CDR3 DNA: TGCGCCAGCAGCTCAGGACAGGAGAGAGATACGCAGTATTTT; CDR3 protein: CASSSGQERDTQYF
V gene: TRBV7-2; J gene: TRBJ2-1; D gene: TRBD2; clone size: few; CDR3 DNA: TGTGCCAGCAGCTTACCAATATTTAGCGGGCGCAACAATGAGCAGTTCTTC; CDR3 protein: CASSLPIFSGRNNEQFF
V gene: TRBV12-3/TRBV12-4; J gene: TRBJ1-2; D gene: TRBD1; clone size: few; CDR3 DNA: TGTGCCAGCAAAGCAGGGGGCAAGGGCTACACCTTC; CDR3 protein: CASKAGGKGYTF
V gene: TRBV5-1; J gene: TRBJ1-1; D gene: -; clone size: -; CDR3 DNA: TGCGCCAGCAGCTTGGCGGGCCCCACCGAAGCTTTCTTT; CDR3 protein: CASSLAGPTEAFF
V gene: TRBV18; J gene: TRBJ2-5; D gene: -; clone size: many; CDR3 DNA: TGTGCCAGCTCGTCCTCGGGTAGAGAGACCCAGTACTTC; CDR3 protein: CASSSSGRETQYF
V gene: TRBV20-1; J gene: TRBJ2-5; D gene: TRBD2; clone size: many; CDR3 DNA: TGCAGTGCTAGAGATCTTACTAGCGCCTTGGAGACCCAGTACTTC; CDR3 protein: CSARDLTSALETQYF
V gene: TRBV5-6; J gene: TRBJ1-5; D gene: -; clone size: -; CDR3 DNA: TGTGCCAGCAGCTTGGGTACCCATAGCAATCAGCCCCAGCATTTT; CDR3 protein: CASSLGTHSNQPQHF
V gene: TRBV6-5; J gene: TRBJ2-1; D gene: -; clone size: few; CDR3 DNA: TGTGCCAGCAGTTACTTTTTTTCGGGGGTTTCCGATGAGCAGTTCTTC; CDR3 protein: CASSYFFSGVSDEQFF
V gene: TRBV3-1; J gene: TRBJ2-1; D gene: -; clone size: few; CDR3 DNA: TGTGCCAGCAGCCAAGATAACAGGGTCCGATTCTTC; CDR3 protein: CASSQDNRVRFF
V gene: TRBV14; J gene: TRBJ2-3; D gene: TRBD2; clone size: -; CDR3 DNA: TGTGCCAGCAGCCAAGATCTAACTAGCGCGGGGAATACGCAGTATTTT; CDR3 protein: CASSQDLTSAGNTQYF
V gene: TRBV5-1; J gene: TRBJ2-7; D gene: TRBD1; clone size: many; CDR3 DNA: TGCGCCAGCAGCTTGGCCACAGGGGTGGGCGAGCAGTACTTC; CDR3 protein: CASSLATGVGEQYF
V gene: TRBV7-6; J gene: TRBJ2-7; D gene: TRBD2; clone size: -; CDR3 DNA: TGTGCCAGCAGCAACCTAGCGGGAGGACGTGAGCAGTACTTC; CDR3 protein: CASSNLAGGREQYF